A few counts support the clone carrying this TCR beta chain. The CDR3 runs 14 residues. V was trimmed by 4 bases and J by 8 bases, leaving 21 bases between them. CDR1 is SQVTM, CDR2 ANQGSEA, per germline. Patients sequenced had flow cytometry evidence of CD8+CD57+ cell expansion. The sample belongs to a study of CD8+CD57+ T cells in acquired aplastic anemia. TCR beta VDJ and CDR3 profiling used genomic DNA as template. TCRdb passed the reads through MiXCR, listing each CDR3 protein once. The sample has about 200,000 distinct CDR3 sequences; less than 60% are singletons. The source material was sorted CD4+, CD8+, or CD8+CD57+ T cells (not recorded which) from PBMCs. The chain is built from TRBV29-1 and TRBJ2-7; tentative D call: TRBD1 (6 bases). The source of this sequence is a human donor with aplastic anemia. The CDR3 region has the DNA TGCAGCGTTGGCTTGGATCCCTCCGGGACAAAGCAGTACTTC. Amino acids: CSVGLDPSGTKQYF.